The rows below give T cell receptor beta chains drawn from one sample of a study of OX40 agonist ivuxolimab in advanced cancers. Assay used: immunoSEQ multiplex PCR; TCRdb lists only in-frame clones, some missing. The table has 90,000 to 120,000 clones, 91% seen once; the top ten hold about 1.2%. Sample: CD4+ or CD8+ T cells sorted from blood, taken in a trial of the OX40 agonist ivuxolimab. The receptors stem from an adult with an advanced solid tumor such as melanoma, head and neck, liver or kidney cancer. The CDR3 runs from the conserved cysteine through the conserved F or W. Fields, in order: D gene, V gene, J gene, clone size, CDR3 protein, CDR3 DNA. The D gene is left open where the match is weak. Expanded clones are given a class, and other clones once, few, many or no size at all.

NA	TRBV30	TRBJ1-5	NA	CAWSAGSYQPQHF	TGTGCCTGGAGCGCAGGGAGCTATCAGCCCCAGCATTTT
TRBD1	TRBV7-8	TRBJ2-3	once	CASSPRLGQASF	TGTGCCAGCAGCCCACGATTAGGACAGGCCTCTTTT
TRBD1	TRBV5-4	TRBJ2-2	NA	CASSSDRTGELFF	TGTGCCAGCAGCTCGGACAGGACCGGGGAGCTGTTTTTT
NA	TRBV11-2	TRBJ2-1	few	CASSPFGAEQFF	TGTGCCAGCAGCCCATTCGGGGCTGAGCAGTTCTTC
TRBD1	TRBV28	TRBJ2-2	NA	CAHRGVELFF	TGTGCCCACAGGGGAGTGGAGCTGTTTTTT
NA	TRBV7-6	TRBJ1-1	NA	CASSLTHMNTEAFF	TGTGCCAGCAGCCTGACCCACATGAACACTGAAGCTTTCTTT
NA	TRBV7-2	TRBJ1-2	NA	CASSLMGYGCTF	TGTGCCAGCAGCTTAATGGGCTATGGCTGCACCTTC
NA	TRBV7-9	TRBJ1-2	few	CASSLAQDGYGYTF	TGTGCCAGCAGCTTAGCCCAGGATGGCTATGGCTACACCTTC
TRBD2	TRBV7-7	TRBJ2-2	once	CASSLRVIAGGTGELFF	TGTGCTAGCAGCTTAAGAGTAATAGCGGGAGGAACCGGGGAGCTGTTTTTT
NA	TRBV9	TRBJ2-1	NA	CASSPGVPSYNEQFF	TGTGCCAGCAGCCCTGGGGTGCCCTCTTACAATGAGCAGTTCTTC
NA	TRBV7-2	TRBJ2-7	once	CASSLRLVPYEQYF	TGTGCCAGCAGCTTAAGGCTAGTACCCTACGAGCAGTACTTC
NA	TRBV20-1	TRBJ2-7	once	CSAGSAYEQYF	TGCAGTGCTGGCTCCGCTTACGAGCAGTACTTC
NA	TRBV27	TRBJ1-3	NA	CASSLNLGNSGNTIYF	TGTGCCAGCAGTTTAAACCTGGGCAACTCTGGAAACACCATATATTTT
NA	TRBV4-1	TRBJ1-1	NA	CASSQDLVVYGSNTEAFF	TGCGCCAGCAGCCAAGATCTAGTAGTCTATGGATCGAACACTGAAGCTTTCTTT
NA	TRBV28	TRBJ1-6	NA	CASSPGGPSSPLHF	TGTGCCAGCAGCCCGGGCGGTCCTTCTTCACCCCTCCACTTT
TRBD1	TRBV19	TRBJ1-1	NA	CASTPKGTGAAEAFF	TGTGCCAGTACCCCCAAAGGCACAGGGGCGGCTGAAGCTTTCTTT
TRBD2	TRBV4-1	TRBJ2-5	NA	CASSQDRLAGIQETQYF	TGCGCCAGCAGCCAAGATAGGCTAGCGGGGATCCAAGAGACCCAGTACTTC
NA	TRBV6-5	TRBJ2-7	NA	CASTLNLGSYEQYF	TGTGCCAGCACCCTTAACTTGGGGAGCTACGAGCAGTACTTC
NA	TRBV27	TRBJ1-2	NA	CASSSDPRRGRDTNYGYTF	TGTGCCAGCAGTTCCGACCCCCGTAGGGGCCGAGATACTAACTATGGCTACACCTTC
TRBD1	TRBV18	TRBJ2-7	few	CASSHTGGSIYEQYF	TGTGCCAGCTCACACACAGGGGGAAGTATCTACGAGCAGTACTTC
TRBD2	TRBV9	TRBJ2-2	NA	CASSGPGTSGIREELFF	TGTGCCAGCAGCGGACCTGGGACTAGCGGGATCCGAGAGGAGCTGTTTTTT
NA	TRBV29-1	TRBJ2-7	NA	CSVSGSPGYEQYF	TGCAGCGTTTCAGGGAGTCCAGGCTACGAGCAGTACTTC
NA	TRBV5-1	TRBJ1-1	NA	CASSSLGVGYTEAFF	TGCGCCAGCAGCTCACTGGGGGTGGGGTACACTGAAGCTTTCTTT
TRBD1	TRBV10-3	TRBJ1-1	NA	CAISGTGEGAVNTEAFF	TGTGCCATCAGCGGGACAGGGGAAGGGGCCGTGAACACTGAAGCTTTCTTT
NA	TRBV27	TRBJ1-5	NA	CASSLWGPSNQPQHF	TGTGCCAGCAGTCTCTGGGGGCCGAGCAATCAGCCCCAGCATTTT
NA	TRBV11-3	TRBJ1-1	few	CASSLRLGDTEAFF	TGTGCCAGCAGCCTACGGTTGGGGGACACTGAAGCTTTCTTT
TRBD1	TRBV7-2	TRBJ2-1	NA	CASSSRTGYNEQFF	TGTGCCAGCAGCTCGCGGACAGGGTACAATGAGCAGTTCTTC
TRBD2	TRBV28	TRBJ2-1	NA	CASSLRLAGVESSYNEQFF	TGTGCCAGCAGTTTAAGACTAGCGGGAGTAGAATCGTCCTACAATGAGCAGTTCTTC
NA	TRBV5-1	TRBJ1-2	NA	CASSLSSVDYTF	TGCGCCAGCAGCCTGTCGTCAGTTGACTACACCTTC
TRBD1	TRBV10-3	TRBJ2-7	NA	CATRDSAYEQYF	TGTGCCACCAGGGACAGTGCCTACGAGCAGTACTTC
TRBD2	TRBV28	TRBJ2-7	NA	CASQAGREQYF	TGTGCCTCCCAAGCGGGGAGGGAGCAGTACTTC
NA	TRBV9	TRBJ2-5	NA	CASSGKTSRAGETQYF	TGTGCCAGCAGCGGAAAGACTAGTCGGGCTGGAGAGACCCAGTACTTC
NA	TRBV5-1	TRBJ2-7	NA	CASSSPGYEQYF	TGCGCCAGCAGCTCCCCAGGTTACGAGCAGTACTTC
NA	TRBV4-2	TRBJ2-2	NA	CASSQDGDDGELFF	TGTGCCAGCAGCCAAGATGGGGATGACGGGGAGCTGTTTTTT
NA	TRBV21-1	TRBJ2-1	NA	CASSNGPRDPNEQFF	TGTGCCAGCAGCAATGGCCCCCGGGACCCCAATGAGCAGTTCTTC
NA	TRBV5-1	TRBJ2-1	NA	CASSLGPNEQFF	TGCGCCAGCAGCTTGGGACCGAATGAGCAGTTCTTC
NA	TRBV5-4	TRBJ1-4	NA	CASSLVGSTNEKLFF	TGTGCCAGCAGCTTGGTTGGATCAACTAATGAAAAACTGTTTTTT
TRBD1	TRBV9	TRBJ2-1	once	CASSAGGQGYNEQFF	TGTGCCAGCAGCGCCGGGGGACAGGGCTACAATGAGCAGTTCTTC
NA	TRBV2	TRBJ2-1	NA	CASSAPGEPYNEQFF	TGTGCCAGCAGCGCTCCGGGGGAGCCCTACAATGAGCAGTTCTTC
NA	TRBV29-1	TRBJ1-1	NA	CSVYHGTTNTEAFF	TGCAGCGTTTACCACGGGACAACGAACACTGAAGCTTTCTTT
TRBD2	TRBV7-8	TRBJ2-2	NA	CASSQVGLAGVPGELFF	TGTGCCAGCAGCCAAGTAGGACTAGCGGGAGTCCCCGGGGAGCTGTTTTTT
NA	TRBV5-1	TRBJ2-3	NA	CASMDGPSTDTQYF	TGCGCCAGCATGGACGGGCCTAGCACAGATACGCAGTATTTT
NA	TRBV2	TRBJ1-4	NA	CASSSLNPATNEKLFF	TGTGCCAGCAGCTCACTCAACCCTGCAACTAATGAAAAACTGTTTTTT
NA	TRBV28	TRBJ2-7	NA	CASSLTGYSYEQYF	TGTGCCAGCAGTTTGACCGGGTATTCCTACGAGCAGTACTTC
TRBD2	TRBV10-3	TRBJ2-1	NA	CAISPRLSSGKVNEQFF	TGTGCCATCAGTCCCCGCCTCAGTAGCGGGAAAGTCAATGAGCAGTTCTTC
NA	TRBV7-8	TRBJ1-1	NA	CASSPRQGLLNTEAFF	TGTGCCAGCAGCCCGCGGCAGGGACTCTTGAACACTGAAGCTTTCTTT
NA	TRBV30	TRBJ2-7	NA	CAWSLPYEQYF	TGTGCCTGGAGCCTACCCTACGAGCAGTACTTC
NA	TRBV14	TRBJ2-5	NA	CASSHLTEFQETQYF	TGTGCCAGCAGCCACTTGACGGAGTTCCAAGAGACCCAGTACTTC
NA	TRBV6-1	TRBJ2-7	NA	CASSVQGVSEQYF	TGTGCCAGCAGTGTTCAGGGAGTGAGCGAGCAGTACTTC
TRBD1	TRBV30	TRBJ1-5	NA	CAWSGTGDQPQHF	TGTGCCTGGAGTGGGACAGGCGATCAGCCCCAGCATTTT
NA	TRBV7-2	TRBJ2-1	NA	CASSLRAEQFF	TGTGCCAGCAGCTTACGAGCGGAGCAGTTCTTC
NA	TRBV5-1	TRBJ2-1	NA	CASKPDTGDEQFF	TGCGCCAGCAAACCGGACACGGGGGATGAGCAGTTCTTC
NA	TRBV7-8	TRBJ1-2	NA	CATVRPGTNYGYTF	TGTGCCACCGTACGGCCGGGGACTAACTATGGCTACACCTTC
TRBD2	TRBV6-5	TRBJ2-3	once	CASSYSLGLAGDTQYF	TGTGCCAGCAGTTACTCGTTGGGACTAGCGGGAGATACGCAGTATTTT